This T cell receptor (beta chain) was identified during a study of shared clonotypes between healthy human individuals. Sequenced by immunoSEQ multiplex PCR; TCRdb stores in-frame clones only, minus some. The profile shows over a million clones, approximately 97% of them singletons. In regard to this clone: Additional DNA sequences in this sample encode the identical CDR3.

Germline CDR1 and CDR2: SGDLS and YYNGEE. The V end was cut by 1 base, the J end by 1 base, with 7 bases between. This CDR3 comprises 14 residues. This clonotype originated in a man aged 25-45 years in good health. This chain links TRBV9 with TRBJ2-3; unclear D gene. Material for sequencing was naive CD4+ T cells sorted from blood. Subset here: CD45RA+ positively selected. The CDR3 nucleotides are TGTGCCAGCAGCGTAAGGGCCGGCACAGATACGCAGTATTTT. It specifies CASSVRAGTDTQYF.